The rows below give T cell receptor beta chains drawn from one sample of a study of T cells after yellow fever vaccination. TCRdb processed the 5' RACE reads anew with MiXCR; each CDR3 protein has one entry. The table lists under 550,000 distinct CDR3 sequences, just over 20% of them singletons. The sample consisted of PBMCs, taken less than 25 days after the first yellow fever vaccination. These receptors came from a man aged 18 to 30 who received the YFV17D yellow fever vaccine. CDR3s include the opening cysteine and the closing phenylalanine or tryptophan. Fields, in order: D gene, V gene, J gene, clone size, CDR3 protein, CDR3 DNA. The D gene is left open where the match is weak. Not every row has a clone size; where given, it reads once, few, many or a size class.

D: -; V: TRBV18; J: TRBJ1-4; size: -; CDR3: CASSPQGTNEKLFF; DNA: TGTGCCAGCTCACCACAGGGAACTAATGAAAAACTGTTTTTT
D: -; V: TRBV2; J: TRBJ2-5; size: few; CDR3: CASNEKPDSQETQYF; DNA: TGTGCCAGCAATGAAAAACCGGATTCCCAAGAGACCCAGTACTTC
D: -; V: TRBV7-2; J: TRBJ2-7; size: few; CDR3: CASSLSGPHSYEQYF; DNA: TGTGCCAGCAGCTTGAGCGGGCCCCACTCCTACGAGCAGTACTTC
D: -; V: TRBV5-1; J: TRBJ1-6; size: -; CDR3: CASRDGSDNSPLHF; DNA: TGCGCCAGCAGAGACGGATCGGATAATTCACCCCTCCACTTT
D: TRBD2; V: TRBV5-1; J: TRBJ2-3; size: -; CDR3: CASSPGTSGRATQYF; DNA: TGCGCCAGCAGCCCCGGGACTAGCGGGCGAGCTACGCAGTATTTT
D: -; V: TRBV11-2; J: TRBJ2-7; size: few; CDR3: CASSLESQGAYEQYF; DNA: TGTGCCAGCAGCTTAGAGTCACAGGGAGCCTACGAGCAGTACTTC
D: -; V: TRBV27; J: TRBJ2-3; size: -; CDR3: CASSFWGRRTDTQYF; DNA: TGTGCCAGCAGTTTTTGGGGAAGACGCACAGATACGCAGTATTTT
D: -; V: TRBV10-3; J: TRBJ1-6; size: -; CDR3: CAIGDQLNSPLHF; DNA: TGTGCCATCGGGGACCAGCTAAATTCACCCCTCCACTTT
D: TRBD2; V: TRBV6-5; J: TRBJ2-3; size: few; CDR3: CASSYSLAGGTDTQYF; DNA: TGTGCCAGCAGTTACTCCCTAGCGGGGGGCACAGATACGCAGTATTTT
D: -; V: TRBV12-3/TRBV12-4; J: TRBJ1-5; size: many; CDR3: CASSPQGTDQPQHF; DNA: TGTGCCAGCAGTCCCCAGGGGACGGATCAGCCCCAGCATTTT
D: TRBD1; V: TRBV28; J: TRBJ2-4; size: many; CDR3: CASSAGQAVNIQYF; DNA: TGTGCCAGCAGTGCGGGACAGGCAGTCAACATTCAGTACTTC
D: -; V: TRBV20-1; J: TRBJ1-2; size: -; CDR3: CSARDPRPLYGYTF; DNA: TGCAGTGCTAGAGATCCCCGACCACTCTATGGCTACACCTTC
D: TRBD1; V: TRBV6-5; J: TRBJ2-1; size: -; CDR3: CASSYRAWGQSYNEQFF; DNA: TGTGCCAGCAGTTACCGGGCGTGGGGACAGAGCTACAATGAGCAGTTCTTC
D: TRBD2; V: TRBV4-2; J: TRBJ2-1; size: -; CDR3: CAGRLAGGPGDEQFF; DNA: TGTGCCGGCCGACTAGCGGGGGGGCCCGGGGATGAGCAGTTCTTC
D: -; V: TRBV6-2/TRBV6-3; J: TRBJ2-2; size: few; CDR3: CASSSRGFANTGELFF; DNA: TGTGCCAGCAGCTCCCGTGGATTCGCGAACACCGGGGAGCTGTTTTTT
D: -; V: TRBV15; J: TRBJ2-2; size: few; CDR3: CATSQIPRGSGELFF; DNA: TGTGCCACCAGCCAAATCCCCAGGGGCTCCGGGGAGCTGTTTTTT
D: -; V: TRBV6-2/TRBV6-3; J: TRBJ1-5; size: few; CDR3: CASSYSGEQPQHF; DNA: TGTGCCAGCAGTTACTCTGGGGAACAGCCCCAGCATTTT
D: -; V: TRBV7-2; J: TRBJ2-5; size: -; CDR3: CASSLSVSQQETQYF; DNA: TGTGCCAGCAGCTTAAGTGTCAGCCAACAAGAGACCCAGTACTTC
D: -; V: TRBV5-8; J: TRBJ2-6; size: few; CDR3: CASSMESFSGANVLTF; DNA: TGTGCCAGCAGCATGGAGTCGTTCTCTGGGGCCAACGTCCTGACTTTC
D: -; V: TRBV3-1; J: TRBJ1-1; size: few; CDR3: CASSQASQSTEAFF; DNA: TGTGCCAGCAGCCAAGCTTCCCAATCCACTGAAGCTTTCTTT
D: TRBD2; V: TRBV11-2; J: TRBJ2-1; size: -; CDR3: CASSRLAGVNEQFF; DNA: TGTGCCAGCAGCCGACTAGCGGGGGTCAATGAGCAGTTCTTC
D: -; V: TRBV6-1; J: TRBJ1-1; size: -; CDR3: CASRRTPGAEAFF; DNA: TGTGCCAGCAGACGCACACCTGGCGCTGAAGCTTTCTTT
D: TRBD1; V: TRBV24-1; J: TRBJ2-1; size: many; CDR3: CATSDPGQGSFVQFF; DNA: TGTGCCACCAGTGACCCTGGACAGGGGTCGTTTGTACAGTTCTTC
D: -; V: TRBV15; J: TRBJ2-6; size: few; CDR3: CATSRDPAGSSGANVLTF; DNA: TGTGCCACCAGCAGAGATCCGGCAGGCTCCTCTGGGGCCAACGTCCTGACTTTC
D: TRBD2; V: TRBV28; J: TRBJ2-3; size: -; CDR3: CASSLLLAGSTDTQYF; DNA: TGTGCCAGCAGTTTACTTTTAGCGGGGAGCACAGATACGCAGTATTTT
D: TRBD1; V: TRBV14; J: TRBJ1-2; size: -; CDR3: CASSPLGDRGYGYTF; DNA: TGTGCCAGCAGCCCCCTAGGGGACAGGGGCTATGGCTACACCTTC
D: -; V: TRBV4-3; J: TRBJ2-2; size: -; CDR3: CASSQDVGGFGELFF; DNA: TGCGCCAGCAGCCAAGATGTAGGCGGTTTTGGGGAGCTGTTTTTT
D: -; V: TRBV12-3/TRBV12-4; J: TRBJ1-1; size: -; CDR3: CANGDMNTEAFF; DNA: TGTGCCAACGGGGACATGAACACTGAAGCTTTCTTT
D: TRBD2; V: TRBV10-1; J: TRBJ2-5; size: -; CDR3: CASSTGTSGRGETQYF; DNA: TGCGCCAGCAGTACCGGGACTAGCGGGCGTGGCGAGACCCAGTACTTC
D: -; V: TRBV7-2; J: TRBJ2-5; size: few; CDR3: CASSLWRQGNGETQYF; DNA: TGTGCCAGCAGCTTATGGAGGCAGGGGAATGGAGAGACCCAGTACTTC
D: TRBD2; V: TRBV20-1; J: TRBJ2-5; size: few; CDR3: CSAINIAGATQETQYF; DNA: TGCAGTGCTATTAACATAGCGGGGGCCACCCAAGAGACCCAGTACTTC
D: -; V: TRBV28; J: TRBJ2-4; size: few; CDR3: CASTELAKNIQYF; DNA: TGTGCCAGCACCGAATTAGCCAAAAACATTCAGTACTTC
D: TRBD2; V: TRBV11-1; J: TRBJ2-1; size: few; CDR3: CASSHITSGGYRSYNEQFF; DNA: TGTGCCAGCAGCCATATTACTAGCGGGGGGTACCGCTCCTACAATGAGCAGTTCTTC
D: TRBD1; V: TRBV11-2; J: TRBJ2-1; size: -; CDR3: CASSLRQGPNEQFF; DNA: TGTGCCAGCAGCCTCAGACAGGGACCCAATGAGCAGTTCTTC
D: -; V: TRBV5-8; J: TRBJ2-3; size: -; CDR3: CASAARGAGTDTQYF; DNA: TGTGCCAGCGCTGCCAGGGGGGCGGGCACAGATACGCAGTATTTT
D: TRBD2; V: TRBV20-1; J: TRBJ2-7; size: -; CDR3: CSARNPSGVGYEQYF; DNA: TGCAGTGCTCGAAACCCTAGCGGGGTGGGGTACGAGCAGTACTTC
D: -; V: TRBV14; J: TRBJ2-1; size: -; CDR3: CASSKLQGHEQFF; DNA: TGTGCCAGCAGCAAGCTACAGGGTCATGAGCAGTTCTTC
D: -; V: TRBV4-3; J: TRBJ2-7; size: -; CDR3: CASSQTSTEAFYEQYF; DNA: TGCGCCAGCAGCCAAACTAGCACTGAGGCCTTCTACGAGCAGTACTTC
D: -; V: TRBV5-1; J: TRBJ1-2; size: few; CDR3: CASSFDSTNYGYTF; DNA: TGCGCCAGCAGCTTCGACAGCACTAACTATGGCTACACCTTC
D: -; V: TRBV9; J: TRBJ2-1; size: few; CDR3: CASSSNDGTSRAEQFF; DNA: TGTGCCAGCAGCTCCAACGATGGGACGTCTAGGGCCGAGCAGTTCTTC
D: TRBD1; V: TRBV20-1; J: TRBJ1-4; size: few; CDR3: CSALTGTNEKLFF; DNA: TGCAGTGCACTGACAGGGACTAATGAAAAACTGTTTTTT
D: TRBD1; V: TRBV6-1; J: TRBJ2-7; size: few; CDR3: CASSPGTGGLEQYF; DNA: TGTGCCAGCAGCCCCGGGACAGGGGGACTGGAGCAGTACTTC
D: -; V: TRBV6-5; J: TRBJ1-6; size: few; CDR3: CASSYSAGNNSPLHF; DNA: TGTGCCAGCAGTTACTCTGCCGGGAATAATTCACCCCTCCACTTT
D: -; V: TRBV7-9; J: TRBJ2-7; size: few; CDR3: CASSLDGSVEQYF; DNA: TGTGCCAGCAGCCTAGACGGTAGCGTCGAGCAGTACTTC
D: -; V: TRBV5-6; J: TRBJ2-3; size: few; CDR3: CASSLWGGPSSTDTQYF; DNA: TGTGCCAGCAGCTTGTGGGGGGGGCCCTCTAGCACAGATACGCAGTATTTT
D: -; V: TRBV14; J: TRBJ2-1; size: few; CDR3: CASSQSPISGFSYNEQFF; DNA: TGTGCCAGCAGCCAATCCCCAATTAGTGGATTCTCCTACAATGAGCAGTTCTTC